The rows below give T cell receptor beta chains drawn from one sample of a study of T cell repertoires in cytomegalovirus infection. TCRdb re-called the reads through MiXCR, storing one row per CDR3 protein. The repertoire holds nearly 650,000 distinct CDR3 sequences, with around 24% as singletons. Sequenced input: CD8+ T cells from PBMCs. These receptor sequences come from a human donor in good health (CMV status not recorded). Some clones in this sample may be carry-over from other donors' samples. CDR3s include the opening cysteine and the closing phenylalanine or tryptophan. Fields, in order: clone size, CDR3 length, J gene, V gene, D gene, CDR3 protein, CDR3 DNA. The D gene is left open where the match is weak. Size is stated for part of the rows, as once, few or many counts, or as a class when the clone is expanded.

clone size: few
CDR3 length: 12
J gene: TRBJ2-2
V gene: TRBV6-5
D gene: NA
CDR3 protein: CASSYGGRELFF
CDR3 DNA: TGTGCCAGCAGTTACGGGGGCAGGGAGCTGTTTTTT

clone size: few
CDR3 length: 15
J gene: TRBJ1-5
V gene: TRBV6-5
D gene: NA
CDR3 protein: CASSYSVQSDQPQHF
CDR3 DNA: TGTGCCAGCAGTTACTCGGTTCAGAGCGATCAGCCCCAGCATTTT

clone size: NA
CDR3 length: 13
J gene: TRBJ1-2
V gene: TRBV29-1
D gene: TRBD1
CDR3 protein: CSVEGRGMGGYTF
CDR3 DNA: TGCAGCGTTGAGGGCAGGGGGATGGGTGGCTACACCTTC

clone size: NA
CDR3 length: 18
J gene: TRBJ2-6
V gene: TRBV4-1
D gene: TRBD2
CDR3 protein: CASSQIGGAGSGANVLTF
CDR3 DNA: TGCGCCAGCAGCCAGATCGGGGGGGCTGGCTCTGGGGCCAACGTCCTGACTTTC

clone size: NA
CDR3 length: 13
J gene: TRBJ2-7
V gene: TRBV7-9
D gene: TRBD1
CDR3 protein: CASANRGAYEQYF
CDR3 DNA: TGTGCCAGCGCTAACAGGGGTGCCTACGAGCAGTACTTC

clone size: NA
CDR3 length: 16
J gene: TRBJ1-1
V gene: TRBV28
D gene: NA
CDR3 protein: CASSLYETPWNTEAFF
CDR3 DNA: TGTGCCAGCAGTTTATACGAGACGCCGTGGAACACTGAAGCTTTCTTT

clone size: once
CDR3 length: 15
J gene: TRBJ2-1
V gene: TRBV19
D gene: TRBD1
CDR3 protein: CASSTEDRGINEQFF
CDR3 DNA: TGTGCCAGTAGTACCGAGGACAGGGGAATAAATGAGCAGTTCTTC

clone size: many
CDR3 length: 14
J gene: TRBJ2-1
V gene: TRBV7-9
D gene: TRBD2
CDR3 protein: CASSSSAGNNEQFF
CDR3 DNA: TGTGCCAGCAGCTCCTCAGCGGGGAACAATGAGCAGTTCTTC

clone size: few
CDR3 length: 19
J gene: TRBJ2-1
V gene: TRBV6-2/TRBV6-3
D gene: TRBD2
CDR3 protein: CASRVGTSGGPGTYNEQFF
CDR3 DNA: TGTGCCAGCAGAGTCGGGACTAGCGGGGGGCCTGGCACCTACAATGAGCAGTTCTTC

clone size: few
CDR3 length: 16
J gene: TRBJ1-6
V gene: TRBV20-1
D gene: NA
CDR3 protein: CSAIGSDGSYNSPLHF
CDR3 DNA: TGCAGTGCTATCGGCAGTGATGGATCCTATAATTCACCCCTCCACTTT

clone size: many
CDR3 length: 16
J gene: TRBJ1-2
V gene: TRBV7-9
D gene: TRBD1
CDR3 protein: CASSFLRDRDNYGYTF
CDR3 DNA: TGTGCCAGCAGCTTTCTCCGGGACAGGGACAACTATGGCTACACCTTC

clone size: few
CDR3 length: 21
J gene: TRBJ2-6
V gene: TRBV7-6
D gene: TRBD1
CDR3 protein: CASSPPGTGASLPSGANVLTF
CDR3 DNA: TGTGCCAGCAGCCCCCCCGGGACAGGGGCTTCCCTCCCCTCTGGGGCCAACGTCCTGACTTTC